These 11 T cell receptor beta chains were sequenced from one sample in a study of T cells in Graves' hyperthyroidism and ophthalmopathy (dated by TCRdb to between 2019 and 2020). Library prep was done by multiplex PCR. Sequenced using an Illumina HiSeq 2000. TCR beta CDR3 regions were amplified from RNA transcripts. The first round of RT-PCR for the TCR CDR3 was performed with the HTBI primer set and the Qiagen OneStep RT-PCR kit. TCRdb took the public reads, trimmed them with fastp at Q25, ran MiXCR for clone calling and kept in-frame beta chains. A single entry per CDR3 protein holds the most common genes and DNA from its merged rows. This sample has around 340,000 distinct CDR3 sequences in its table, and 21% of those were observed once. Together, the top ten hold over 40% of the sample. Sequencing was done on a sample of blood. All receptors come from a woman aged 45 to 65 with Graves' hyperthyroidism.

V is TRBV5-5 and J is TRBJ2-1; TRBD2 might be the D (6 bases). The CDR3 length is 15 residues. Trimming took 1 base from V and 7 from J, leaving 15 bases between them. Per the germline V gene, CDR1 is SGHKS and CDR2 is YYEKEE (reference sequence). The CDR3 DNA sequence: TGTGCCAGCAGCTTGTACCCCGGGAGTAGTAATGAGCAGTTCTTC. Residues: CASSLYPGSSNEQFF.

This clonotype has more than one count but fewer than ten. The rearrangement links TRBV6-1 to TRBJ2-7; no clear D. Germline values: CDR1 MNHNS, CDR2 SASEGT. This CDR3 is 10 amino acids long. Trimming cost V 2 bases and J 4 bases, with 0 bases left between them. The CDR3 sequence: CASSEYEQYF. CDR3 nucleotide sequence: TGTGCCAGCAGTGAATACGAGCAGTACTTC.

This clonotype appeared many times. V gene TRBV16 combines with J gene TRBJ1-2; tentatively, D is TRBD1 (5 bases). V gave up 3 bases and J gave up 7 bases, with 18 bases separating them. The CDR3 is made up of 15 amino acids. The germline gives CDR1 KGHSY, CDR2 FQNENV. CDR3 amino acids: CASSHRGGLPRGYTF. For the CDR3, the DNA is TGTGCCAGCAGCCATAGGGGAGGGTTGCCACGTGGCTACACCTTC.

This clonotype has just a few counts. The chain combines TRBV6-2 or TRBV6-3 with TRBJ2-2; tentative D call: TRBD2 (5 bases). This CDR3 region has 13 residues. From germline, CDR1 is MNHEY and CDR2 SVGEGT. The V end was cut by 2 bases, the J end by 6 bases, with 7 bases between. The chain's CDR3 is CASSYGLSGELFF. In nucleotides, the CDR3 is TGTGCCAGCAGTTACGGACTTTCCGGGGAGCTGTTTTTT.

This clonotype was recorded at least ten times. The chain joins TRBV20-1 to TRBJ2-1; D call uncertain. V lost 2 bases and J 0 bases, leaving 8 bases between the germline ends. Germline V gives CDR1 DFQATT, CDR2 SNEGSKA (reference sequence). The CDR3 is made up of 14 amino acids. The CDR3 loop is CSARWVSSYNEQFF. The DNA of the CDR3 is TGCAGTGCTAGATGGGTAAGCTCCTACAATGAGCAGTTCTTC.

The chain couples TRBV6-5 to TRBJ1-2; D uncertain. The CDR3 has 16 amino acids. V dropped 5 bases and J dropped 0 bases, with 16 bases sitting between them. Looked up from germline, CDR1 is MNHEY and CDR2 is SVGAGI. CDR3: CASSNGRRSSNYGYTF. The CDR3 DNA follows: TGTGCCAGCAGTAACGGACGGAGGTCGTCTAACTATGGCTACACCTTC.

The V gene is TRBV4-2, the J gene TRBJ2-5; D ambiguous. The length of the CDR3 is 12 residues. Germline assignment: CDR1 LGHNA and CDR2 YNFKEQ. Trimming stripped 0 bases from V and 6 bases from J, with 5 bases between. The CDR3 bases are TGTGCCAGCAGCCAAGACGGAAAGACCCAGTACTTC. This translates into CASSQDGKTQYF.

This clonotype was picked up many times. This sequence joins TRBV7-9 and TRBJ2-7; 11 bases align to TRBD1. The CDR3 is 15 amino acids. Germline V gives CDR1 SEHNR, CDR2 FQNEAQ (reference sequence). Trimming removed 3 bases from V and 5 bases from J; junction bases left unmatched: 6. The CDR3 DNA reads TGTGCCAGCAGCTTTTGGACAGGGGGCTTCCACGAGCAGTACTTC. Protein product: CASSFWTGGFHEQYF. The whole variable domain, filled in from reference TRBV7-9 and TRBJ2-7, reads DTGVSQNPRHKITKRGQNVTFRCDPISEHNRLYWYRQTLGQGPEFLTYFQNEAQLEKSRLLSDRFSAERPKGSFSTLEIQRTEQGDSAMYLCASSFWTGGFHEQYFGPGTRLTVT.

The sample holds many counts of this clonotype. This chain connects TRBV18 to TRBJ2-7; no clear D. CDR1 and CDR2 (germline): KGHSH, LQKENI. The CDR3 runs 15 residues. Deletions cut 1 base from V and 0 bases from J, with 10 bases between. CDR3 in DNA: TGTGCCAGCTCACCACGGCCAGAGAACTCCTACGAGCAGTACTTC. It codes for CASSPRPENSYEQYF.

In its sample, this clonotype was seen many times. V is TRBV3-1 and J is TRBJ2-1; 10 bases are shared with TRBD2. Trimming took 1 base from V and 7 from J; bases not matched to a gene: 10. CDR3 length: 17 residues. Germline CDR1 and CDR2: LGHDT and YNNKEL (reference sequence). The CDR3 DNA follows: TGTGCCAGCAGCCAAGCCCGCCGAGCGGGGGGGCGGAATGAGCAGTTCTTC. Protein: CASSQARRAGGRNEQFF.

This clonotype was seen at least ten times. This rearrangement joins TRBV20-1 to TRBJ2-1; D unclear. The CDR3 is 14 residues long. Germline V gene data show CDR1 as DFQATT and CDR2 as SNEGSKA (reference sequence). V gave up 0 bases and J gave up 10 bases, with 16 bases separating them. The CDR3 DNA reads TGCAGTGCTAGAGATCACCATAGCCCTAGGGAGCAGTTCTTC. Amino acids: CSARDHHSPREQFF.